This TCR beta chain was documented in a study of patients and donors after allogeneic stem cell transplantation. This clonotype was recorded at least ten times. TCRdb fed the RT-PCR reads into MiXCR, producing one record per CDR3 protein. The sample has fewer than 250,000 distinct CDR3 sequences; approximately 14% are singletons. V lost 3 bases and J 5 bases, leaving 8 bases between the germline ends. Looked up from germline, CDR1 is KGHSH and CDR2 is LQKENI. The CDR3 contains 12 residues. The specimen was blood, either unsorted or a sorted T cell fraction (not recorded which). This sequence joins TRBV18 and TRBJ2-7; D uncertain. The TCR originated in a human donor who was either an allogeneic HSCT recipient or a stem cell or donor lymphocyte infusion donor (not recorded which). It is not recorded whose cells these are; they may come from a transplant donor. CDR3 nucleotide sequence: TGTGCCAGCTCACCCGGCGTACACGAGCAGTACTTC. Protein: CASSPGVHEQYF.